Sequencing of this TCR beta chain was carried out in a study of T cell clusters in autoimmune cytopenias. Each sample's input was 250 ng genomic DNA, 35,000 to 40,000 genome equivalents. Study-level findings and limits: Compared with active autoimmune hepatitis patients, healthy donors showed about 3-fold more exclusive TRB clusters.

TRB rearrangements were amplified by touch-down multiplex PCR with mixed TRB-A/B primers. Using the multiplex PCR reads, TCRdb records one entry per CDR3 protein without DNA. Recorded for this sample: more than 4,500 distinct CDR3 sequences. The CDR3 is 11 amino acids. The V gene's germline CDR1 is LNHDA and CDR2 SQIVND (reference sequence). This clonotype shows up as medium-sized by frequency. As yet, its antigen is unknown. The TCR comes from a human donor with an autoimmune cytopenia or autoimmune hepatitis (not recorded which). The rearrangement links TRBV19 to TRBJ1-2. The sample taken for sequencing was peripheral blood. CDR3 sequence reads: CAMMGNYGYTF.